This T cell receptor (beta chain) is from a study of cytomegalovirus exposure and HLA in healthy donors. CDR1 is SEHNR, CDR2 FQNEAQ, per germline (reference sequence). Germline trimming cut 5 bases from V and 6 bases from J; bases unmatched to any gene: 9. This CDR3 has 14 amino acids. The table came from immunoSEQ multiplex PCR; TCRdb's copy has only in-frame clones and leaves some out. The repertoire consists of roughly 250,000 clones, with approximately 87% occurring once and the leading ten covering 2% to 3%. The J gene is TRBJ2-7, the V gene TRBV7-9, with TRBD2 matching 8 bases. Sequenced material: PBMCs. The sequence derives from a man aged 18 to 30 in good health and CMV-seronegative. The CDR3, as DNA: TGTGCCAGCAGCCAAAGCGGGAGCAATCCCGAGCAGTACTTC. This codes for CASSQSGSNPEQYF.